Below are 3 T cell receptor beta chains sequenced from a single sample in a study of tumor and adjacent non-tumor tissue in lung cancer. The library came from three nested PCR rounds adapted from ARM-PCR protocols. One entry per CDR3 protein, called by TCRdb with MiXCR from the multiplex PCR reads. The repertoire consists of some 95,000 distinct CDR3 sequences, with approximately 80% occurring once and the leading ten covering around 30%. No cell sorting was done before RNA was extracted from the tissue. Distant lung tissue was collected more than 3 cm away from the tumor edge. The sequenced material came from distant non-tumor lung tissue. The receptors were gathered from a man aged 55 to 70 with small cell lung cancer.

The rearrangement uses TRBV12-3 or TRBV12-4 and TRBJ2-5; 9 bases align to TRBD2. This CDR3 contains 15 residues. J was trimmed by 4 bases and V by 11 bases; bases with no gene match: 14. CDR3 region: CAGCPYSGGRETQYF. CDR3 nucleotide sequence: TGTGCCGGCTGTCCCTATAGCGGGGGACGAGAGACCCAGTACTTC.

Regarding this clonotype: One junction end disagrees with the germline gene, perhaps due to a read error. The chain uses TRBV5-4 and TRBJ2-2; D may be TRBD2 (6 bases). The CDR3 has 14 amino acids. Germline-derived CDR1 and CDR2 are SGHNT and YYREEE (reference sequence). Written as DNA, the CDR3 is TGTGCCAGCAGCCCGGACTACTGTTCGGGGGAGCTGATTTTT. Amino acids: CASSPDYCSGELIF.

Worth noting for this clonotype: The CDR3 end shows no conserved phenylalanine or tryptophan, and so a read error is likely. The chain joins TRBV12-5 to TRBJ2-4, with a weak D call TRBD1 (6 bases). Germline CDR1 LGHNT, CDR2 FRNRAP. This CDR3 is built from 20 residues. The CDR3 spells CANGLGRVKTGTFAKNIQYL. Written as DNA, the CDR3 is TGTGCTAATGGTTTGGGCCGTGTTAAGACAGGTACGTTCGCCAAAAACATTCAGTACTTA.